The next 21 T cell receptor beta chains were all read from a single sample in a study of shared clonotypes between healthy human individuals (dated by TCRdb to 2018 to 2021). The receptor library was made with the immunoSEQ multiplex PCR assay. The source is immuneACCESS, and TCRdb retained only in-frame sequences with V and J called. Part of the clones is not carried over; for the studies checked, unresolved V genes explain less than half of this, and the remainder is unexplained. This sample gives about 2 million clones in total; about 94% of them show up just once. The ten largest clones represent 0.85% to 1.2% of the sample. CD8 naive samples were obtained by positive selection for CCR7 among CD45RO-negative cells, yielding a CD45RA+CCR7+ population from which TemRA cells were excluded. The specimen was naive CD8+ T cells sorted from blood. Read against the paper, the sample's cell subset or site label means: CD45RA+CCR7+. These receptors all come from a man in his late teens or twenties in good health.

The chain has TRBV11-2 and TRBJ2-4, with D unclear. The CDR3 spans 13 residues. V was trimmed by 1 base and J by 10 bases, leaving 11 bases between them. Germline V lookup: CDR1 SGHAT, CDR2 FQNNGV. The CDR3: CASSLGLGVIQYF. CDR3 sequence (DNA): TGTGCCAGCAGCTTAGGTCTGGGCGTTATTCAGTACTTC.

Turning to this clone: Additional DNA sequences in this sample encode the identical CDR3. The chain joins TRBV27 to TRBJ2-2; no reliable D call. CDR1 MNHEY and CDR2 SMNVEV come from the germline V gene (reference sequence). With 2 bases removed from V and 1 base from J, the gap between germline ends came to 5 bases. The CDR3 sequence is 14 residues long. This CDR3 reads CASSLVENTGELFF. CDR3 coding DNA: TGTGCCAGCAGTTTAGTGGAGAACACCGGGGAGCTGTTTTTT.

Note on this clone: This same CDR3 is encoded by further DNA sequences in the sample. V and J are TRBV9 and TRBJ2-7, with no clear D. This CDR3 spans 14 amino acids. Trimming removed 0 bases from V and 0 bases from J, with 7 bases in between. Germline values: CDR1 SGDLS, CDR2 YYNGEE. CDR3 coding DNA: TGTGCCAGCAGCGTAGGTGGCAACTCCTACGAGCAGTACTTC. As protein: CASSVGGNSYEQYF. The variable domain in full, completed from reference TRBV9 and TRBJ2-7, reads DSGVTQTPKHLITATGQRVTLRCSPRSGDLSVYWYQQSLDQGLQFLIQYYNGEERAKGNILERFSAQQFPDLHSELNLSSLELGDSALYFCASSVGGNSYEQYFGPGTRLTVT.

This clone was recorded only once. The rearrangement joins TRBV6-5 to TRBJ2-1; 8 nucleotides match TRBD1. The germline V gene has CDR1 MNHEY and CDR2 SVGAGI. The CDR3 is 15 amino acids. The junction had 10 bases not matched to a gene; V was cut back by 6 bases and J by 6 bases. In DNA form, the CDR3 reads TGTGCCAGCAGGGAGACAGGGGCAGTTGGCAATGAGCAGTTCTTC. Translated, it gives CASRETGAVGNEQFF.

CDR3 nucleotides: TGTGCCAGACAGGGGTTAAGCAATCAGCCCCAGCATTTT. This encodes CARQGLSNQPQHF. The chain employs TRBV21-1 and TRBJ1-5; the table's D call, TRBD1, was not checked against the DNA. TRBV21-1 is a recognized pseudogene. There are 13 residues in the CDR3.

This chain joins TRBV27 and TRBJ2-3; D might be TRBD1 (5 bases). Trimming stripped 9 bases from V and 3 bases from J, with 22 bases between. The CDR3 has 16 amino acids. Germline CDR1 is MNHEY and CDR2 is SMNVEV (reference sequence). CDR3 nucleotides: TGTGCCAGTTCACCTTCAAAAGAGCAGGGAACAGATACGCAGTATTTT. It encodes CASSPSKEQGTDTQYF.

The gene calls are TRBV28 and TRBJ2-2; D perhaps matches TRBD1 (6 bases). Germline lookup yields CDR1 MDHEN and CDR2 SYDVKM. There are 15 residues in the CDR3. V was cut by 2 bases and J by 4 bases, with 11 bases left in between. The DNA for the CDR3 is TGTGCCAGCAGTTTAACAGGGCGGCGCACCGGGGAGCTGTTTTTT. It yields the protein CASSLTGRRTGELFF.

This clone is a singleton in its sample. This CDR3 is CASRTGGQSNQPQHF. As DNA, the CDR3 is TGTGCCAGCAGAACAGGGGGCCAAAGCAATCAGCCCCAGCATTTT. The chain couples TRBV27 to TRBJ1-5; TRBD1 matches 9 bases. After removal of 6 bases from V and 1 base from J, the junction contained 4 bases not matched to a gene. Germline-derived CDR1 and CDR2 are MNHEY and SMNVEV (reference sequence). The CDR3 loop spans 15 amino acids.

V gene TRBV2 combines with J gene TRBJ1-4; unclear D gene. V was shortened by 2 bases and J by 11 bases, with 18 bases between the two germline ends. CDR1 and CDR2 from the germline V gene are SNHLY and FYNNEI. The CDR3 runs 15 residues. The CDR3 DNA follows: TGTGCCAGCAGTGAAAGGGTAAACTTTGGGGAGAAACTGTTTTTT. Residues: CASSERVNFGEKLFF.

V gene TRBV7-6 combines with J gene TRBJ2-1; 11 bases line up with TRBD2. The V and J ends lost 1 base and 3 bases, in that order; junction bases with no gene match: 5. Germline loops: CDR1 SGHVS, CDR2 FNYEAQ. CDR3 length: 17 residues. The CDR3 region has the DNA TGTGCCAGCAGCTTAGGGACCACTAGCGGGGGCTACAATGAGCAGTTCTTC. Amino acid sequence: CASSLGTTSGGYNEQFF.

The rearrangement links TRBV27 to TRBJ2-1; 7 nucleotides match TRBD2. V shed 5 bases and J 8 bases; nucleotides not matched to a gene: 12. The germline V gene encodes CDR1 MNHEY and CDR2 SMNVEV (reference sequence). The CDR3 covers 15 residues. CDR3: CASSPGLGRVDEQFF. The CDR3 nucleotides read TGTGCCAGCAGTCCAGGACTAGGGAGAGTGGATGAGCAGTTCTTC.

The J gene is TRBJ2-7, the V gene TRBV5-4; D unclear. In germline, CDR1 is SGHNT, CDR2 YYREEE (reference sequence). Trimming removed 1 base from V and 2 bases from J, with 10 bases in between. The CDR3 has 14 residues. For the CDR3, the DNA is TGTGCCAGCAGCTTGTTTGGCAGTACCTACGAGCAGTACTTC. It translates to CASSLFGSTYEQYF.

J is TRBJ2-3 and V is TRBV5-1; D might be TRBD1 (6 bases). The CDR3 loop spans 13 amino acids. Per the germline V gene, CDR1 is SGHRS and CDR2 is YFSETQ. The V gene lost 1 base and the J gene lost 5 bases, with 8 bases spanning the gap. The CDR3 protein is CASSLTGLDTQYF. The CDR3 DNA reads TGCGCCAGCAGCTTGACAGGGCTAGATACGCAGTATTTT.

V usage is TRBV19 and J usage is TRBJ2-7; 7 bases align to TRBD2. Looked up from germline, CDR1 is LNHDA and CDR2 is SQIVND (reference sequence). This CDR3 is built from 16 residues. The ends lost 0 bases at V and 2 bases at J; junction bases unmatched: 7. The CDR3 spells CASSIDGEGRTYEQYF. CDR3 bases: TGTGCCAGTAGTATAGATGGGGAGGGTCGGACCTACGAGCAGTACTTC.

The chain uses TRBV5-1 and TRBJ1-1; D gene uncertain. CDR1 is SGHRS and CDR2 is YFSETQ in the germline V gene. The germline V and J ends were trimmed by 0 bases and 3 bases, with 6 bases remaining between them. The CDR3 spans 13 residues. CDR3 amino acids: CASSLVPDTEAFF. In DNA form, the CDR3 reads TGCGCCAGCAGCTTGGTCCCGGACACTGAAGCTTTCTTT.

This sequence joins TRBV13 and TRBJ2-7; no clear D gene. The CDR3 loop spans 14 amino acids. V lost 6 bases and J 4 bases, leaving 16 bases between the germline ends. Germline V gene sequence: CDR1 PRHDT, CDR2 FYEKMQ (reference sequence). The CDR3 sequence: CASSLPNRFYEQYF. For the CDR3, the DNA is TGTGCCAGCAGTCTACCCAACCGTTTTTACGAGCAGTACTTC.

A remark on this clone: This sample includes further DNA sequences coding for the same CDR3. J is TRBJ1-1 and V is TRBV6-5; TRBD1 might be the D (6 bases). Looked up from germline, CDR1 is MNHEY and CDR2 is SVGAGI. The CDR3 is 13 residues long. Trimming cost V 7 bases and J 8 bases, with 17 bases left between them. The CDR3 region has the DNA TGTGCCAGCACCAATGTGGGGGGGCCGGAAGCTTTCTTT. Its translation: CASTNVGGPEAFF.

V gene TRBV4-1 combines with J gene TRBJ2-7, with 7 bases identical to TRBD1. Per the germline V gene, CDR1 is MGHRA and CDR2 is YSYEKL. The CDR3 loop spans 16 amino acids. V lost 0 bases, J lost 2 bases, and 7 bases stayed unmatched. CDR3 in amino acids: CASSQDPGQYTYEQYF. In DNA, the CDR3 is TGCGCCAGCAGCCAAGATCCGGGACAGTATACCTACGAGCAGTACTTC.

This clone was detected only once. The genes are TRBV2 and TRBJ2-7, with D maybe TRBD1 (6 bases). The germline V gene encodes CDR1 SNHLY and CDR2 FYNNEI. Trimming took 1 base from V and 0 from J, leaving 10 bases between them. The CDR3 is made up of 15 amino acids. CDR3 bases: TGTGCCAGCAGTGAAGTCGGGGACACCTCCTACGAGCAGTACTTC. Translating gives CASSEVGDTSYEQYF.

CDR3 loop: CASSYTQGEGITEAFF. The CDR3 DNA is TGTGCCAGCAGTTACACCCAGGGGGAAGGTATTACTGAAGCTTTCTTT. The rearrangement uses TRBV6-5 and TRBJ1-1, with 7 positions matching TRBD1. The CDR3 extends over 16 amino acids. CDR1 and CDR2 from the germline V gene are MNHEY and SVGAGI. V lost 2 bases to trimming and J lost 5 bases; unmatched junction nucleotides: 11.

The V and J genes are TRBV27 and TRBJ2-5, with 7 bases lining up with TRBD2. CDR1 MNHEY and CDR2 SMNVEV come from the germline V gene (reference sequence). The CDR3 is made up of 16 amino acids. Trimming cost V 5 bases and J 6 bases; bases outside gene matches: 15. Here the CDR3 reads CASSPTLAGGGKTQYF. The CDR3 DNA sequence: TGTGCCAGCAGTCCGACCTTAGCGGGTGGAGGAAAGACCCAGTACTTC.